The 30 T cell receptor beta chains in this list originate from one sample, sequenced in a study of blood T cells in healthy people across ages. It was with a sample-barcoded 5' primer and a J-beta primer mix that a second PCR of roughly 7 to 11 cycles was run. TCRdb passed the 5' RACE reads through MiXCR, listing each CDR3 protein once. The sample includes 1.8 million or so distinct CDR3 sequences, more than 35% of them seen just once. What was sequenced was blood. These receptors all stem from a human donor in good health.

This clonotype was recorded many times. CDR3 DNA sequence: TGTGCCAGCAGCTTCGACAGGGTGAACTATGGCTACACCTTC. It translates to CASSFDRVNYGYTF. The genes are TRBV7-2 and TRBJ1-2; 7 bases align to TRBD1. This CDR3 comprises 14 residues. Germline V gives CDR1 SGHTA, CDR2 FQGNSA. The V and J ends lost 3 bases and 2 bases, in that order; junction bases with no gene match: 3.

The V gene is TRBV7-2, the J gene TRBJ2-1; 8 bases are shared with TRBD2. Germline V lookup: CDR1 SGHTA, CDR2 FQGNSA. V dropped 0 bases and J dropped 5; count of bases not matched to a gene: 6. This CDR3 region has 16 residues. The CDR3 is CASSLAKRGPDNEQFF. DNA for the CDR3: TGTGCCAGCAGCTTAGCGAAGCGGGGGCCGGACAATGAGCAGTTCTTC.

This clonotype is a singleton in its sample. The rearrangement joins TRBV4-2 to TRBJ2-2; 7 nucleotides agree with TRBD1. Germline loops: CDR1 LGHNA, CDR2 YNFKEQ. The CDR3 runs 16 residues. V was pared by 0 bases and J by 3 bases, with 4 bases of the junction left unmatched. The CDR3 DNA is TGTGCCAGCAGCCAAGATGACAGGGTGTACACCGGGGAGCTGTTTTTT. Its translation is CASSQDDRVYTGELFF.

V and J are TRBV5-4 and TRBJ2-1; TRBD1 aligns across 7 bases. V lost 2 bases, J lost 13 bases, and 3 bases stayed unmatched. CDR3 length: 11 amino acids. Germline V lookup: CDR1 SGHNT, CDR2 YYREEE (reference sequence). The CDR3 DNA is TGTGCCAGCAGCTTTGGGACAGATCAGTTCTTC. This gives the protein CASSFGTDQFF.

This clonotype was seen a single time. This chain links TRBV7-8 with TRBJ2-1, with TRBD1 matching 7 bases. Trimming removed 5 bases from V and 8 bases from J; junction bases left unmatched: 6. The CDR3 is made up of 13 amino acids. Looked up from germline, CDR1 is SGHVS and CDR2 is FQNEAQ. The CDR3 region has the DNA TGTGCCAGCAGCATACAGGGGTTCGATGAGCAGTTCTTC. Protein sequence: CASSIQGFDEQFF. Full variable domain (outside the CDR3, taken from reference TRBV7-8 and TRBJ2-1): GAGVSQSPRYKVAKRGQDVALRCDPISGHVSLFWYQQALGQGPEFLTYFQNEAQLDKSGLPSDRFFAERPEGSVSTLKIQRTQQEDSAVYLCASSIQGFDEQFFGPGTRLTVL.

This clonotype appeared a few times. CDR3 DNA: TGTGCCAGCAGTGTAGGGACGACCTATGGCTACACCTTC. Its translation is CASSVGTTYGYTF. The chain employs TRBV28 and TRBJ1-2; maybe TRBD1 (5 bases). V was shortened by 5 bases and J by 4 bases, with 11 bases between the two germline ends. This CDR3 has 13 amino acids. Germline V CDR1 and CDR2: MDHEN, SYDVKM.

This rearrangement joins TRBV7-3 to TRBJ2-3, with a tentative D call TRBD1 (6 bases). This CDR3 contains 15 residues. The V end was cut by 5 bases, the J end by 2 bases, with 14 bases between. Germline values: CDR1 SGHTA, CDR2 FQGTGA. The CDR3 DNA reads TGTGCCAGCAGCATTGACAGGCACAACACAGATACGCAGTATTTT. Amino acids: CASSIDRHNTDTQYF.

The genes are TRBV20-1 and TRBJ2-7, with 10 positions matching TRBD2. Germline V lookup: CDR1 DFQATT, CDR2 SNEGSKA (reference sequence). CDR3 length equals 15 residues. The J segment lost 3 bases and the V segment lost 4 bases, leaving 9 bases of the junction unmatched. This CDR3 is CSATFTSGAFYEQYF. The CDR3 DNA reads TGCAGTGCTACTTTTACTAGCGGGGCCTTCTACGAGCAGTACTTC.

This clonotype was detected a few times. This chain joins TRBV7-9 and TRBJ2-1; 8 positions agree with TRBD1. The CDR3 totals 15 residues. Looked up from germline, CDR1 is SEHNR and CDR2 is FQNEAQ (reference sequence). J lost 3 bases, V lost 6 bases, and 7 bases had no gene match. The CDR3 loop is CASSPPGQDYNEQFF. For the CDR3, the DNA is TGTGCCAGCAGTCCCCCGGGACAGGACTACAATGAGCAGTTCTTC.

On this clonotype itself: Compared with germline, one end of the junction differs, possibly owing to a read error. The chain is built from TRBV20-1 and TRBJ1-1, with D unclear. Germline-derived CDR1 and CDR2 are DFQATT and SNEGSKA (reference sequence). This CDR3 has 14 amino acids. CDR3 amino acids: CSANFGNMNIEAFF. DNA of the CDR3: TGCAGCGCTAATTTCGGCAACATGAACATTGAAGCTTTCTTT.

This clonotype was counted a few times. The rearrangement links TRBV20-1 to TRBJ2-3, with D tentatively TRBD2 (6 bases). Germline-derived CDR1 and CDR2 are DFQATT and SNEGSKA (reference sequence). This CDR3 region has 13 residues. V was shortened by 2 bases and J by 3 bases, with 9 bases between the two germline ends. CDR3 in DNA: TGCAGTGCTAGACGGGAGACTACAGATACGCAGTATTTT. It translates to CSARRETTDTQYF.

The chain links TRBV20-1 to TRBJ2-2; D gene unclear. Germline-derived CDR1 and CDR2 are DFQATT and SNEGSKA (reference sequence). The CDR3 is 17 residues long. V dropped 0 bases and J dropped 0 bases, with 14 bases sitting between them. CDR3 residues: CSARDRYGLANTGELFF. CDR3 in DNA: TGCAGTGCTAGAGATCGTTACGGCCTAGCGAACACCGGGGAGCTGTTTTTT.

The chain has TRBV20-1 and TRBJ2-5; weak D call: TRBD2 (5 bases). CDR3 length: 14 amino acids. The germline V gene encodes CDR1 DFQATT and CDR2 SNEGSKA (reference sequence). The V end was cut by 0 bases, the J end by 1 base, with 9 bases between. CDR3 residues: CSARDSGVQETQYF. The CDR3 DNA sequence: TGCAGTGCTAGAGATTCCGGGGTCCAAGAGACCCAGTACTTC.

This clonotype was counted at least ten times. The chain is built from TRBV6-2 or TRBV6-3 and TRBJ2-5; D is possibly TRBD2 (7 bases). V gave up 2 bases and J gave up 5 bases, with 24 bases separating them. CDR3 length equals 18 residues. CDR1 is MNHEY and CDR2 is SVGEGT in the germline V gene. The CDR3 loop is CASSYQPPVRGADETQYF. The CDR3 nucleotides read TGTGCCAGCAGTTACCAACCCCCCGTCCGGGGGGCGGACGAGACCCAGTACTTC.

As for this clonotype: A read error may be the cause here, since a much bigger clone is one base away. This chain connects TRBV5-1 to TRBJ2-4; no definite D call. Near its end, the DNA agrees better with TRBJ2-5, so the J call may be wrong. This CDR3 is built from 14 residues. The V gene's germline CDR1 is SGHRS and CDR2 YFSETQ. The CDR3 is CASSLVDPGETQYF. CDR3 nucleotides: TGCGCCAGCAGCTTGGTGGATCCAGGAGAGACCCAGTACTTC.

This clonotype was seen more than once but under ten times. J is TRBJ2-4 and V is TRBV15; 9 bases match TRBD2. Judging by the DNA end, TRBJ2-7 fits better; the J call may be wrong. Germline loops: CDR1 LNHNV, CDR2 YYDKDF (reference sequence). The CDR3 contains 16 residues. CDR3 sequence (DNA): TGTGCCACCAGCACATCTAGCGGGGTAACCTCCTACGAGCAGTACTTC. Its protein product is CATSTSSGVTSYEQYF.

The chain combines TRBV20-1 with TRBJ2-5, with TRBD2 identical over 7 bases. This CDR3 region has 15 residues. Germline CDR1 reads DFQATT; CDR2 reads SNEGSKA (reference sequence). V shed 6 bases, J shed 11 bases, and the junction held 21 bases outside the gene matches. The CDR3 reads CSAKDRLASYNGQYF. The CDR3 DNA is TGCAGTGCCAAAGACAGACTAGCCTCCTACAATGGGCAGTACTTC.

The V gene is TRBV12-3 or TRBV12-4, the J gene TRBJ1-2; no clear D. The V end lost 1 base, the J end lost 7 bases, and 7 bases lay between the germline ends. CDR3 size: 12 residues. For the CDR3, the DNA is TGTGCCAGCAGTTTAGGTCAGGTTGGCTACACCTTC. Protein product: CASSLGQVGYTF.

The chain is built from TRBV27 and TRBJ2-2, with TRBD2 matching 14 bases. This CDR3 spans 16 amino acids. Germline values: CDR1 MNHEY, CDR2 SMNVEV (reference sequence). The V and J ends lost 7 bases and 5 bases, in that order; junction bases with no gene match: 6. CDR3 sequence: CASKGLAGVGTGELFF. Written as DNA, the CDR3 is TGTGCCAGCAAGGGACTAGCGGGGGTGGGGACCGGGGAGCTGTTTTTT.

The chain is built from TRBV20-1 and TRBJ1-4; tentative D call: TRBD1 (5 bases). This CDR3 contains 15 residues. CDR1 is DFQATT and CDR2 is SNEGSKA in the germline V gene (reference sequence). V dropped 6 bases and J dropped 2 bases, with 16 bases sitting between them. The CDR3 region is CSAPIPGRTNEKLFF. For the CDR3, the DNA is TGCAGTGCCCCCATCCCGGGACGGACTAATGAAAAACTGTTTTTT.

J is TRBJ2-7 and V is TRBV25-1; 13 bases are shared with TRBD2. CDR1 and CDR2 (germline): MGHDK, SYGVNS. V trimming: 4 bases; J trimming: 3 bases; junction bases outside the gene matches: 6. CDR3 length equals 16 residues. The CDR3 nucleotides read TGTGCCAGCAGTGGATGGACTAGCGGGGGACTCTACGAGCAGTACTTC. It specifies CASSGWTSGGLYEQYF.

The rearrangement links TRBV5-1 to TRBJ2-4; D unresolved. CDR3 length: 15 amino acids. The V and J ends lost 0 bases and 0 bases respectively, with 7 bases between them. Per germline, CDR1 SGHRS and CDR2 YFSETQ. CDR3 in amino acids: CASSLGPSAKNIQYF. CDR3 coding DNA: TGCGCCAGCAGCTTGGGACCCTCAGCCAAAAACATTCAGTACTTC.

This clonotype was found a few times. This chain links TRBV20-1 with TRBJ1-5; D not resolved. Trimming took 0 bases from V and 2 from J, leaving 14 bases between them. The CDR3 contains 16 residues. Germline V lookup: CDR1 DFQATT, CDR2 SNEGSKA (reference sequence). CDR3 DNA: TGCAGTGCTAGAGATCGGTTACGCGGGGGCAATCAGCCCCAGCATTTT. Translating it yields CSARDRLRGGNQPQHF.

This rearrangement joins TRBV5-5 to TRBJ2-7; tentatively, D is TRBD2 (6 bases). The germline V gene encodes CDR1 SGHKS and CDR2 YYEKEE (reference sequence). Between the trimmed V and J ends, which lost 6 bases and 2 bases, there was a span of 18 bases. The CDR3 is 15 residues long. For the CDR3, the DNA is TGTGCCAGCACCCGTCGGGGGAAAGGGGCCTACGAGCAGTACTTC. It yields the protein CASTRRGKGAYEQYF.

CDR3 coding DNA: TGTGCCAGCCGCCCGGGGGGCAGGGGGTCCTACGAGCAGTACTTC. Residues: CASRPGGRGSYEQYF. The rearrangement uses TRBV19 and TRBJ2-7; D is perhaps TRBD1 or TRBD2 (7 bases each). The ends were cut back, 9 bases at V and 1 base at J, with 19 bases in the middle. Germline V gives CDR1 LNHDA, CDR2 SQIVND (reference sequence). The CDR3 is 15 residues long.

This clonotype was seen only a few times. The rearrangement links TRBV7-8 to TRBJ2-5; 12 nucleotides agree with TRBD2. Germline CDR1 reads SGHVS; CDR2 reads FQNEAQ. The CDR3 runs 16 residues. Trimming cost V 5 bases and J 2 bases; bases outside gene matches: 6. In DNA form, the CDR3 reads TGTGCCAGCAGCAACAGACTAGCGGGGGAACAAGAGACCCAGTACTTC. This codes for CASSNRLAGEQETQYF.

This clonotype was recorded a few times. The gene calls are TRBV12-3 or TRBV12-4 and TRBJ1-6; 7 positions agree with TRBD1. CDR3 size: 14 residues. V trimming: 5 bases; J trimming: 6 bases; junction bases outside the gene matches: 4. CDR3 DNA sequence: TGTGCCAGCAGTCGACAGGGAATTAATTCACCCCTCCACTTT. Its protein product is CASSRQGINSPLHF.

The chain recombines TRBV7-2 with TRBJ2-4; D may be TRBD1 (5 bases). The CDR3 extends over 12 amino acids. Trimming took 3 bases from V and 12 from J, leaving 12 bases between them. Per the germline V gene, CDR1 is SGHTA and CDR2 is FQGNSA. In nucleotides, the CDR3 is TGTGCCAGCAGCTTTATCCAGGGAAATCAGTACTTC. This encodes CASSFIQGNQYF.

There are a few counts of this clonotype. V usage is TRBV10-3 and J usage is TRBJ1-2; perhaps TRBD1 as D (5 bases). V was clipped by 3 bases and J by 4 bases, with 9 bases between them. CDR1 and CDR2 from the germline V gene are ENHRY and SYGVKD. The CDR3 covers 13 residues. For the CDR3, the DNA is TGTGCCATCAGTGAATGGGACGGCTATGGCTACACCTTC. Protein product: CAISEWDGYGYTF.

Of note for this clonotype: This clone may be a read error of a much larger clone one base away. CDR3 nucleotides: TGTGCCAGCAAGGCCCTGGGGACGTTCACTGAAGCTTTCTTT. Its translation: CASKALGTFTEAFF. This chain connects TRBV12-3 or TRBV12-4 to TRBJ1-1; weak D call: TRBD1 (5 bases). The CDR3 is made up of 14 amino acids. V was clipped by 7 bases and J by 4 bases, with 16 bases between them.